In this sample, the clone carrying this T cell receptor beta chain turned up a few times. The antigen is undetermined. The data derive from a study of TIL therapy for anti-PD-1-resistant metastatic lung cancer. Background on the study: Tumor harvest preceded PD-1/PD-L1 blockade, followed by nivolumab treatment. Median patient age was nearly 55, ranging about 38-80 years.

The sample's time point: pre-treatment sample, taken before nivolumab and TIL therapy. General study findings and limits: Patients were highly selected, enriched for treatment-naive, never-smoker and oncogene-addicted cases.

The immunoSEQ assay was v3. Only in-frame clones appear in the TCRdb table, and some are missing; sequencing was by immunoSEQ multiplex PCR. The table has about 32,000 clones, 74% seen once; the top ten hold 2.5% to 3%. CDR1 and CDR2 (germline): MNHNS, SASEGT. The CDR3 sequence is 13 residues long. Trimming stripped 7 bases from V and 3 bases from J, with 10 bases between. The clonotype comes from a woman aged 25-80 years with non-small cell lung cancer. The source material was blood, sampled at baseline. The rearrangement links TRBV6-1 to TRBJ1-5; no clear D. The CDR3 nucleotides read TGTGCCAGCACGGAACAGTTCAATCAGCCCCAGCATTTT. Translation: CASTEQFNQPQHF.